This T cell receptor (beta chain) derives from a study of blood T cell repertoires in COVID-19. As for the study in general: Some COVID-19 samples were acute and others convalescent; all came from the United States, Italy and Spain.

Sequenced by immunoSEQ multiplex PCR; TCRdb stores in-frame clones only, minus some. The profile shows around 100,000 clones, about 80% of them singletons. The TCR originated in a man between 65 and 79 years old with active or convalescent COVID-19. Sequencing was carried out using peripheral blood.

CDR3 residues: CATSDLSSNEQFF. The CDR3 region has the DNA TGTGCCACCAGTGATTTGTCGAGCAATGAGCAGTTCTTC. V and J are TRBV24-1 and TRBJ2-1, with D unclear. V gave up 0 bases and J gave up 6 bases, with 5 bases separating them. Germline CDR1 is KGHDR and CDR2 is SFDVKD. This CDR3 spans 13 amino acids.